This record looks at one T cell receptor (beta chain) sequence and its context. Its antigen remains unidentified. It was cDNA, reverse transcribed from extracted RNA, that served as the sequencing template. Here immunoSEQ multiplex PCR was the method, and the copy in TCRdb shows in-frame clones only, minus some. The sample lists about 170,000 clones; about 61% were seen once. V gave up 5 bases and J gave up 1 base, with 14 bases separating them. The germline V gene has CDR1 LNHDA and CDR2 SQIVND (reference sequence). The CDR3 is 16 residues long. This record comes from a study of CD8+ T cells in alopecia areata. Whole-study results and caveats: Scalp clonality and expanded CD8+ clones among the top 100 fell significantly with tofacitinib.

The treatment: oral pan-JAK inhibitor, 5-10 mg twice daily. This specimen consisted of CD4+ T cells sorted from blood, obtained at approximately week 60, from a patient treated with tofacitinib. The sequence came from a human donor with alopecia areata. The V and J genes are TRBV19 and TRBJ2-2; the D is unclear. CDR3 nucleotide sequence: TGTGCCAGTAGTCCAAGAGGACGGCAGAACACCGGGGAGCTGTTTTTT. Encoded protein: CASSPRGRQNTGELFF.